The 28 T cell receptor beta chains below come from one sample, sequenced in a study of CXCR3-negative and CXCR3-positive naive CD8 T cells. These receptors' targets are unknown. UMI-tagged TRB cDNA libraries were built via 5' RACE. TCRdb reprocessed the 5' RACE reads, keeping one entry per CDR3 protein, no DNA. The listing contains some 150,000 distinct CDR3 sequences. Notes on the study in general: Hydrophobicity of TRB CDR3s was greater in CXCR3-positive naive cells than in CXCR3-negative naive cells.

Sequences were obtained from naive CXCR3+ CD8+ T cells from blood. Subset indicated: CD45RO-CCR7+CD27+CD95- naive CD8+ T cells expressing CXCR3 (TNR3+). The receptors derive from a human donor in good health. Some clones in this sample may be carry-over from other donors' samples.

CDR3 loop: CASTMTSGSTDTQYF. V is TRBV19 and J is TRBJ2-3; the TRBD2 assignment by TCRdb is unverifiable without DNA. This CDR3 region has 15 residues. The germline V gene has CDR1 LNHDA and CDR2 SQIVND (reference sequence).

The chain combines TRBV28 with TRBJ1-2. The CDR3 sequence is 15 residues long. Germline loops: CDR1 MDHEN, CDR2 SYDVKM. The CDR3 protein is CASSPTDGVNYGYTF.

The CDR3 loop is CASSQDRGTTGNEQYF. The J gene is TRBJ2-7, the V gene TRBV4-3; the D gene TCRdb calls, TRBD1, cannot be checked with no DNA. CDR3 size: 16 residues. Germline CDR1 and CDR2: LGHNA and YSLEER.

This chain joins TRBV20-1 and TRBJ2-7; the D call of TRBD1 rests on TCRdb alone, since no DNA is present to check it. Germline-derived CDR1 and CDR2 are DFQATT and SNEGSKA (reference sequence). This CDR3 contains 13 residues. This CDR3 is CSARPKQGYEQYF.

J is TRBJ1-2 and V is TRBV12-3 or TRBV12-4. There are 13 residues in the CDR3. The CDR3 spells CASSLGQAYGYTF.

The chain recombines TRBV10-3 with TRBJ2-2. Per the germline V gene, CDR1 is ENHRY and CDR2 is SYGVKD. There are 15 residues in the CDR3. CDR3 sequence: CAIRSLKSNTGELFF.

V usage is TRBV24-1 and J usage is TRBJ1-1; TCRdb's D gene call, TRBD1, goes unchecked for lack of DNA. Germline assignment: CDR1 KGHDR and CDR2 SFDVKD. This CDR3 contains 11 residues. The CDR3 reads CAAQGGTEAFF.

V usage is TRBV9 and J usage is TRBJ1-2; TCRdb indicates TRBD1, and absent DNA this call remains unverified. The CDR3 runs 16 residues. Germline CDR1 is SGDLS and CDR2 is YYNGEE. The CDR3 region is CASSVGTGVANYGYTF.

This chain uses TRBV6-6 with TRBJ2-1; there is no DNA to check the TCRdb D call of TRBD2. The CDR3 contains 16 residues. CDR1 and CDR2 from the germline V gene are MNHNY and SVGAGI (reference sequence). The CDR3: CASRRLAGGSHNEQFF.

This chain links TRBV7-9 with TRBJ2-2; TCRdb's D gene call, TRBD2, goes unchecked for lack of DNA. The CDR3 is 16 amino acids. From germline, CDR1 is SEHNR and CDR2 FQNEAQ (reference sequence). This CDR3 reads CASSPPLGGPTGELFF.

V and J are TRBV20-1 and TRBJ2-2; TCRdb outputs TRBD1, but without DNA this stays unchecked. CDR1 and CDR2 from the germline V gene are DFQATT and SNEGSKA (reference sequence). The CDR3 sequence is 14 residues long. The CDR3 sequence: CSARGNRESGELFF.

The V and J genes are TRBV6-6 and TRBJ2-5; lacking DNA, the TRBD2 call made by TCRdb goes unchecked. The CDR3 consists of 16 residues. CDR1 and CDR2 from the germline V gene are MNHNY and SVGAGI (reference sequence). The CDR3 region is CASSWGLAGGLETQYF.

The rearrangement links TRBV11-2 to TRBJ2-1; no DNA is available, so the TRBD1 call from TCRdb remains unchecked. Germline V gene sequence: CDR1 SGHAT, CDR2 FQNNGV. This CDR3 is built from 15 residues. The CDR3 here is CASSPRTWNINEQFF.

The gene calls are TRBV29-1 and TRBJ1-2; TCRdb proposes TRBD1, but this gene call is untestable without DNA. The CDR3 runs to 14 residues. Germline lookup yields CDR1 SQVTM and CDR2 ANQGSEA. CDR3 in amino acids: CSVGVGGTGQGYTF.

J is TRBJ1-1 and V is TRBV5-5. From germline, CDR1 is SGHKS and CDR2 YYEKEE (reference sequence). The CDR3 spans 15 residues. The CDR3: CASSPPVGRSDVAFF.

The chain recombines TRBV27 with TRBJ2-7; TCRdb returns TRBD2, unconfirmable since there is no DNA. The germline V gene encodes CDR1 MNHEY and CDR2 SMNVEV (reference sequence). This CDR3 is 14 amino acids long. CDR3 residues: CASSWTSGDYGQYF.

This chain's CDR3 is CASSTDRGIQETQYF. This chain links TRBV12-3 or TRBV12-4 with TRBJ2-5; no DNA is available, so the TRBD1 call from TCRdb remains unchecked. The CDR3 contains 15 residues.

The chain employs TRBV6-2 or TRBV6-3 and TRBJ2-1; lacking DNA, the TRBD1 call made by TCRdb goes unchecked. The CDR3 spans 12 residues. The germline V gene encodes CDR1 MNHEY and CDR2 SVGEGT. The CDR3 here is CAVREVGNEQFF.

V gene TRBV4-2 combines with J gene TRBJ2-1; the TRBD2 assignment by TCRdb is unverifiable without DNA. The CDR3 is 14 amino acids. In germline, CDR1 is LGHNA, CDR2 YNFKEQ. This CDR3 is CASSQDSSGNEQFF.

V gene TRBV24-1 combines with J gene TRBJ2-7. CDR3 length: 15 residues. Germline V lookup: CDR1 KGHDR, CDR2 SFDVKD. CDR3 amino acids: CATSEAGDGAYEQYF.

CDR3 amino acids: CATPWRGQMNEQFF. The rearrangement links TRBV2 to TRBJ2-1; the D call from TCRdb, TRBD1, cannot be confirmed without DNA. From germline, CDR1 is SNHLY and CDR2 FYNNEI. This CDR3 region has 14 residues.

This sequence joins TRBV19 and TRBJ2-1; lacking DNA, the TRBD1 call made by TCRdb goes unchecked. The CDR3 is 18 residues long. Germline CDR1 reads LNHDA; CDR2 reads SQIVND (reference sequence). The CDR3 is CASSIASGGALFGNEQFF.

The J gene is TRBJ2-1, the V gene TRBV28; TCRdb returns TRBD2, unconfirmable since there is no DNA. CDR3 length equals 15 residues. CDR1 MDHEN and CDR2 SYDVKM come from the germline V gene. The CDR3 spells CAISSLASAYNEQFF.

The CDR3: CASSLRGWEQYF. This sequence joins TRBV5-6 and TRBJ2-7; TCRdb calls TRBD1, which cannot be checked without DNA. The CDR3 has 12 amino acids. CDR1 and CDR2 (germline): SGHDT, YYEEEE. Using reference TRBV5-6 and TRBJ2-7 for the parts outside the CDR3, the full variable domain is DAGVTQSPTHLIKTRGQQVTLRCSPKSGHDTVSWYQQALGQGPQFIFQYYEEEERQRGNFPDRFSGHQFPNYSSELNVNALLLGDSALYLCASSLRGWEQYFGPGTRLTVT.

The rearrangement uses TRBV7-9 and TRBJ1-1. This CDR3 has 13 residues. The V gene's germline CDR1 is SEHNR and CDR2 FQNEAQ (reference sequence). The CDR3 here is CASSAGGSTEAFF.

The chain has TRBV14 and TRBJ1-3; TCRdb outputs TRBD1, but without DNA this stays unchecked. CDR1 is SGHDN and CDR2 is FVKESK in the germline V gene. There are 15 residues in the CDR3. CDR3 in amino acids: CASSPWIGTGNTIYF.

The rearrangement uses TRBV6-7 and TRBJ1-4; no DNA is available, so the TRBD1 call from TCRdb remains unchecked. TRBV6-7 is annotated as an ORF whose role is uncertain. The CDR3 length is 15 residues. Here the CDR3 reads CASSYEDTANEKLFF.

The chain is built from TRBV12-3 or TRBV12-4 and TRBJ2-7; TCRdb gives TRBD2 as the D gene, but with no DNA this cannot be confirmed. The CDR3 is made up of 13 amino acids. The CDR3 here is CASSLLTTYEQYF.